This T cell receptor beta chain was captured by sequencing in a study of T cell changes during pregnancy in multiple sclerosis. J was trimmed by 2 bases and V by 6 bases; bases with no gene match: 1. Germline lookup yields CDR1 SGHTA and CDR2 FQGNSA. There are 12 residues in the CDR3. The method was immunoSEQ multiplex PCR; TCRdb's version includes in-frame clones alone and lacks a portion of them. The table has fewer than 85,000 clones, about 94% seen once. The receptor was isolated from a female donor with multiple sclerosis, enrolled in a pregnancy study. The chain joins TRBV7-2 to TRBJ2-7; 7 nucleotides line up with TRBD1. The sequencing used peripheral blood, collected in the third trimester of pregnancy. This CDR3 reads CASRGTAYEQYF. CDR3 DNA sequence: TGTGCCAGCAGGGGGACAGCCTACGAGCAGTACTTC.